This TCR beta chain was documented in a study of molecular identifiers for immune sequencing clone quantification (dated by TCRdb to 2017 to 2018). At the level of the whole study: In a replicate experiment, RNA from around 20,000 or 100,000 naive CD8 T cells was split into five aliquots, four of which were sequenced. This methods study used CD8 T cells to benchmark TCR RNA copy counting and molecular-identifier clustering-based TCR repertoire sequencing (MIDCIRS). Overall study results and their limits: About 2.9 recovered TCR RNA copies per cell were obtained by modeling, versus roughly 9.7 by digital PCR, implying a capture efficiency of roughly 32%. Naive libraries contained spiked-in Jurkat TCR RNA (more than 9 copies' worth), which is not part of the donor repertoire. Highly expanded clone sizes could be underestimated if identical TCR molecules share a barcode. Clones above 20 RNA copies held over 99% of molecules in CMV-specific effector cells but under 1% in naive cells. Without barcode sub-clustering, chimeric consensus sequences inflated TCR diversity; chimeras reached as high as 47%. Spiked-in Jurkat TCR RNA equivalent to a single cell was reported to be detectable even among over 800,000 naive CD8 T cells.

Libraries of naive CD8 T cells were generated from about 19,000 to 1,100,000 sorted cells, with 10%, 30% or 50% of the purified RNA used. Naive CD8 T cells, defined as CD8+CD4-CCR7+CD45RA+, were FACS-sorted into RLT Plus buffer on a BD FACSAria II. Ten to eleven TCR copies' worth of Jurkat RNA were spiked into roughly 20,000-1,000,000 naive CD8 T cell samples to test detection sensitivity. Enrichment of CD8 T cells was done with RosetteSep CD8+ T Cell Enrichment Cocktail plus Ficoll-Paque, and ACK red cell lysis came afterward. CDR1 is given as SEHNR and CDR2 as FQNEAQ, both from the germline V gene (reference sequence). The germline ends are 11 bases apart after V is trimmed by 5 bases and J by 0 bases. The CDR3 runs 14 residues from the cysteine to the phenylalanine. Of all the DNA, just the CDR3 is kept, 42 bases in frame from base 1. This clonotype was seen ten or more times. Its antigen is not yet known. Qualities for individual bases were not recorded, and no much larger clone is one base off.

The library was obtained by PCR. Sequencing was performed on an Illumina HiSeq 4000. Bulk TCR libraries were generated as previously described, with the TCR primers listed in Table S5 used. The Qiagen AllPrep DNA/RNA kit was used to purify total RNA. Before any analysis, reads coming from multiple sequencing runs of the same library were combined into one pool. Turning to the authors' computational methods: Reads were retained only if an exact TCR constant sequence was present, and the retained reads were trimmed to 150 nt and grouped according to their 12-nt molecular barcodes. Within each barcode group, reads were sub-clustered at a 15% Levenshtein threshold, and quality-weighted consensus sequences were built per RNA molecule. Non-functional sequences were filtered out, along with any lower-count sequence sitting one edit away from another sequence. Based on fitting two negative binomial distributions, any barcode sub-cluster with under 20% of the maximum read count was discarded. The public sequencing data were trimmed at Q25 with fastp and processed into clonotypes with MiXCR by TCRdb, which kept only in-frame beta chains. One record per CDR3 amino acid sequence lists the most common genes and DNA. V and J calls and clone size were set by TCRdb, not the authors. The sample records some 100,000 distinct CDR3 sequences, 15% to 20% of which are singletons. Jointly, the top ten make up 0.85% of the sample.

Sequencing was carried out using naive CD8+ T cells from blood, with Jurkat cell RNA spiked in. Read against the paper, the sample's cell subset or site label means: FACS-sorted CD8+CD4-CCR7+CD45RA+ naive T cells. The rearrangement combines TRBV7-9 with TRBJ2-7; the D gene is possibly TRBD1, with 5 bases matching. This receptor was identified in a human donor in good health. Some libraries in this study had Jurkat cell RNA spiked in. The CDR3 region: CASSPDTHSYEQYF. At the DNA level, the sequence is TGTGCCAGCAGCCCGGACACCCACTCCTACGAGCAGTACTTC.